The rows below give T cell receptor beta chains drawn from one sample of a study of T cells in Graves' hyperthyroidism and ophthalmopathy. From the multiplex PCR reads, TCRdb called clonotypes with MiXCR, one entry per CDR3 protein. The repertoire holds 550,000 to 600,000 distinct CDR3 sequences, with 46% as singletons. The material sequenced was peripheral blood or thyroid tissue (not recorded which). These receptors all come from an adult woman with Graves' disease, either hyperthyroidism or ophthalmopathy (not recorded which). Both conserved end residues are part of each CDR3. A clone size is listed for some rows: how often the clone was seen (once, few, many), or a class if it is expanded.

v_gene: TRBV10-3; abundance: many; j_gene: TRBJ2-6; CDR3aa: CATAGGQGLSGANVLTF
v_gene: TRBV19; abundance: few; j_gene: TRBJ1-1; CDR3aa: CATRQSGSMNTEAFF
v_gene: TRBV3-1; abundance: NA; j_gene: TRBJ1-5; CDR3aa: CASSQQGWDQPQHF
v_gene: TRBV29-1; abundance: NA; j_gene: TRBJ1-2; CDR3aa: CSVTFQGQQDGYTF
v_gene: TRBV6-1; abundance: many; j_gene: TRBJ1-1; CDR3aa: CASSSSLSGGRENTEAFF
v_gene: TRBV20-1; abundance: NA; j_gene: TRBJ2-5; CDR3aa: CSAKGRGRTQCF
v_gene: TRBV7-9; abundance: NA; j_gene: TRBJ2-2; CDR3aa: CASSLTTSTGELFF
v_gene: TRBV7-9; abundance: NA; j_gene: TRBJ1-4; CDR3aa: CASSDDRGRF
v_gene: TRBV2; abundance: NA; j_gene: TRBJ1-1; CDR3aa: CASRGGVGMNTEAFF
v_gene: TRBV4-1; abundance: many; j_gene: TRBJ2-5; CDR3aa: CASSQDGHRTQYF
v_gene: TRBV7-2; abundance: NA; j_gene: TRBJ1-2; CDR3aa: CASSLAAGGHGYTF
v_gene: TRBV19; abundance: few; j_gene: TRBJ1-1; CDR3aa: CASTLGGIYAFF
v_gene: TRBV10-3; abundance: many; j_gene: TRBJ1-2; CDR3aa: CAIKPRQKEDPYGYTF
v_gene: TRBV15; abundance: NA; j_gene: TRBJ2-5; CDR3aa: CATSRDLWETQYF
v_gene: TRBV15; abundance: many; j_gene: TRBJ1-2; CDR3aa: CATSTETGFHGYTF
v_gene: TRBV12-3/TRBV12-4; abundance: NA; j_gene: TRBJ1-5; CDR3aa: CASSPTSGFQETQHF
v_gene: TRBV20-1; abundance: NA; j_gene: TRBJ1-2; CDR3aa: CSALDRGFGNTF
v_gene: TRBV20-1; abundance: many; j_gene: TRBJ1-5; CDR3aa: CSARQGENQPQHF
v_gene: TRBV20-1; abundance: NA; j_gene: TRBJ1-5; CDR3aa: CSATGGSQPQHF
v_gene: TRBV13; abundance: NA; j_gene: TRBJ1-1; CDR3aa: CASSQGLSNTEAFF
v_gene: TRBV9; abundance: NA; j_gene: TRBJ1-1; CDR3aa: CASSPPRRTGQSNTEAFF
v_gene: TRBV7-2; abundance: NA; j_gene: TRBJ2-7; CDR3aa: CATLLVNGSYEQYF
v_gene: TRBV28; abundance: few; j_gene: TRBJ2-5; CDR3aa: CASSTKYRAIETQYF
v_gene: TRBV12-3/TRBV12-4; abundance: many; j_gene: TRBJ1-1; CDR3aa: CASSFGGAGTEAFF
v_gene: TRBV24-1; abundance: many; j_gene: TRBJ2-5; CDR3aa: CATSDLRQGLGETQYF
v_gene: TRBV10-2; abundance: once; j_gene: TRBJ2-7; CDR3aa: CASSESALSYEQYF
v_gene: TRBV7-9; abundance: many; j_gene: TRBJ2-2; CDR3aa: CASSPRGAGERTGELFF
v_gene: TRBV6-6; abundance: many; j_gene: TRBJ1-1; CDR3aa: CASRGTGVTEAFF
v_gene: TRBV5-1; abundance: many; j_gene: TRBJ1-5; CDR3aa: CASREDSYQPQHF
v_gene: TRBV5-6; abundance: many; j_gene: TRBJ2-5; CDR3aa: CASSPGALRPGETQYF
v_gene: TRBV6-6; abundance: many; j_gene: TRBJ1-2; CDR3aa: CASSQGTAKGNRYTF
v_gene: TRBV12-3/TRBV12-4; abundance: many; j_gene: TRBJ1-4; CDR3aa: CASSPTTTNEKLFF
v_gene: TRBV5-4; abundance: NA; j_gene: TRBJ1-2; CDR3aa: CASLDRLPPNYGYTF
v_gene: TRBV7-2; abundance: NA; j_gene: TRBJ1-1; CDR3aa: CASSPRTGVGTEAFF
v_gene: TRBV14; abundance: many; j_gene: TRBJ1-2; CDR3aa: CASSQTGTYGYTF
v_gene: TRBV6-6; abundance: once; j_gene: TRBJ1-5; CDR3aa: CASSRSTWKAPSRETQHF
v_gene: TRBV14; abundance: many; j_gene: TRBJ2-2; CDR3aa: CASSPRRTGSGGELFF